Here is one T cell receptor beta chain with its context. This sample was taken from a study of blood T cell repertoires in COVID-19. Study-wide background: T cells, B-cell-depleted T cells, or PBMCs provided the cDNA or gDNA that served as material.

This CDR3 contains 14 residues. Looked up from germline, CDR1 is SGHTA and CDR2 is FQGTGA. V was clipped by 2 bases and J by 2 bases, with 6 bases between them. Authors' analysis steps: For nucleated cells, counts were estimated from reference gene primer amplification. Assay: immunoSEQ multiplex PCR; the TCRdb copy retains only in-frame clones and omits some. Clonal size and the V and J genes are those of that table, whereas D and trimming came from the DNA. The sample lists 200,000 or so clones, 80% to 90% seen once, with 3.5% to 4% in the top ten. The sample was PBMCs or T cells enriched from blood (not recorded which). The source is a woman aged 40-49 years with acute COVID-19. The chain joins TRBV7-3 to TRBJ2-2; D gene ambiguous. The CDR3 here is CASSLVQNTGELFF. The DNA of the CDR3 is TGTGCCAGCAGCTTAGTCCAAAACACCGGGGAGCTGTTTTTT.